The T cell receptor (beta chain) under discussion was sequenced for a study of T cells expressing NK-cell markers. As for the study in general: Of eight sequenced donors, seven were HCMV-seropositive and one HCMV-seronegative.

The CDR3 covers 19 residues. Germline V gene data show CDR1 as DFQATT and CDR2 as SNEGSKA (reference sequence). After re-calling the 5' RACE reads, TCRdb lists one entry per CDR3 protein, DNA absent. The sample includes about 400,000 distinct CDR3 sequences. The V gene is TRBV20-1, the J gene TRBJ2-1; TCRdb outputs TRBD2, but without DNA this stays unchecked. This clonotype was sampled from a woman aged 45-60 years in good health. Specimen: blood T cells: a sorted CD56 or NKG2C T cell subset, CD4+ or CD8+ T cells, or bulk PBMC T cells (not recorded which). The CDR3 sequence is CSARDAHGPTSGRGSGQFF.